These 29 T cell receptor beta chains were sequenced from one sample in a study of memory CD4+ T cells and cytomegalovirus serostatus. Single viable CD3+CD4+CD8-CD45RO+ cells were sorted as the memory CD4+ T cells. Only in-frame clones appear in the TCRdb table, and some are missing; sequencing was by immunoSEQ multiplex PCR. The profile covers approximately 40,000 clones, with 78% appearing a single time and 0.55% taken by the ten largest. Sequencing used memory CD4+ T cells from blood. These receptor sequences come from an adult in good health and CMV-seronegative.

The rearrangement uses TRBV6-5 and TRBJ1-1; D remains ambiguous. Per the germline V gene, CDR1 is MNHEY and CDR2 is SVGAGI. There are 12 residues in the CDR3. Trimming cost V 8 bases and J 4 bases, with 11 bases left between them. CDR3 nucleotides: TGTGCCAGCCGGGATGGAGGCACTGAAGCTTTCTTT. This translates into CASRDGGTEAFF.

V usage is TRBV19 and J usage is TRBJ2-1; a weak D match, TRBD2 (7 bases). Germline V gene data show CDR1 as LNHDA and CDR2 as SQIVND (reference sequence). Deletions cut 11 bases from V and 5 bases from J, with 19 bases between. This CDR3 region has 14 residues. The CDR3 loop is CAASGASGHNEQFF. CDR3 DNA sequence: TGTGCCGCTTCGGGGGCTAGCGGCCACAATGAGCAGTTCTTC.

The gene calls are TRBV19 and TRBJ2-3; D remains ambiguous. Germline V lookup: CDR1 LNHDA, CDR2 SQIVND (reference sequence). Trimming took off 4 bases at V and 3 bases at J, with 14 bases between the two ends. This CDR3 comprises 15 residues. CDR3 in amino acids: CASSTQPTATDTQYF. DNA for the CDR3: TGTGCCAGTAGTACACAACCAACAGCGACAGATACGCAGTATTTT.

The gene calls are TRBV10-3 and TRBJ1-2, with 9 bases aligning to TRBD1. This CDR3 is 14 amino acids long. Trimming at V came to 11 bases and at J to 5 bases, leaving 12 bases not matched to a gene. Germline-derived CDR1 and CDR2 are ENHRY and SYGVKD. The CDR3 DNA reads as TGTGCCGTAAACCGGGACAGGGAATCATATGGCTACACCTTC. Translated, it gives CAVNRDRESYGYTF.

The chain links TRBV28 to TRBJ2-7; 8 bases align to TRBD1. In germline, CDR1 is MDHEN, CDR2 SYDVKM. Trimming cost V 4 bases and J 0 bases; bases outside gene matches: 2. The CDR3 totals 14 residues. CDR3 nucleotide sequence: TGTGCCAGCAGTTGGACAGGGAACTCCTACGAGCAGTACTTC. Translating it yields CASSWTGNSYEQYF.

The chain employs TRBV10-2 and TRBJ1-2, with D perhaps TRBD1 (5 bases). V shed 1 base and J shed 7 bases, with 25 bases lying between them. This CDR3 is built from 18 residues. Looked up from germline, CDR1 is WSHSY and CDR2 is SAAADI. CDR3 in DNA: TGCGCCAGCAGTGAGTGGGGGTTTTCGGGTCGGATAGCCCGTGGCTACACCTTC. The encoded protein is CASSEWGFSGRIARGYTF.

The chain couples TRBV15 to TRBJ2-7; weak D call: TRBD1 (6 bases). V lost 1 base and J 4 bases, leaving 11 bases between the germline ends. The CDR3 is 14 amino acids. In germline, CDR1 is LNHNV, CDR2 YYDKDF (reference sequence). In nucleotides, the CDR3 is TGTGCCACCAGCAGAGTCCAGGGGTTTTACGAGCAGTACTTC. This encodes CATSRVQGFYEQYF.

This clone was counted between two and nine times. For the CDR3, the DNA is TGTGCCAGCAGCCTAACGCGGGCACCCCTCCACTTT. Its translation is CASSLTRAPLHF. This chain uses TRBV6-1 with TRBJ1-6; D gene ambiguous. Trimming left V 6 bases short and J 11 bases short, with 11 bases between. From germline, CDR1 is MNHNS and CDR2 SASEGT. The CDR3 has 12 residues.

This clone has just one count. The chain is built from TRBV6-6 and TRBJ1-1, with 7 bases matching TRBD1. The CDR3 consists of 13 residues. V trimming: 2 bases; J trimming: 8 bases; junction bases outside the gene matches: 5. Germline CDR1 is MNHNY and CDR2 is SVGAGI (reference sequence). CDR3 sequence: CASSYDNRGEAFF. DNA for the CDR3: TGTGCCAGCAGTTACGACAACAGGGGAGAAGCTTTCTTT.

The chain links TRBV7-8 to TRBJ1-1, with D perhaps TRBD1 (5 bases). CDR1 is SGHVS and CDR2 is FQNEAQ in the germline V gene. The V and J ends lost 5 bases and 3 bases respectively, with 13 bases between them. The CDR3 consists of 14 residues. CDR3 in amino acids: CASSLPQGYTEAFF. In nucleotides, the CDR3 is TGTGCCAGCAGCCTCCCTCAGGGTTACACTGAAGCTTTCTTT. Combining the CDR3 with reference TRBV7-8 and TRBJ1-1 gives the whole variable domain GAGVSQSPRYKVAKRGQDVALRCDPISGHVSLFWYQQALGQGPEFLTYFQNEAQLDKSGLPSDRFFAERPEGSVSTLKIQRTQQEDSAVYLCASSLPQGYTEAFFGQGTRLTVV.

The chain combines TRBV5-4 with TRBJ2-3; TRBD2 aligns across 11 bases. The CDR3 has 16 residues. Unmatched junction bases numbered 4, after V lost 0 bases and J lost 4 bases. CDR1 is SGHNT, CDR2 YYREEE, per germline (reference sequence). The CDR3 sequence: CASSLGLAGSADTQYF. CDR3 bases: TGTGCCAGCAGCTTGGGACTAGCGGGGAGTGCAGATACGCAGTATTTT.

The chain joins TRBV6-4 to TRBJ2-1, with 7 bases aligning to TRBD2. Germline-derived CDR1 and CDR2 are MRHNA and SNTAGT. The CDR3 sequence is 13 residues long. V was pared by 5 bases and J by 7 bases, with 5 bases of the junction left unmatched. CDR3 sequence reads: CASSRWGGNEQFF. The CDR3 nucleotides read TGTGCCAGCAGTCGCTGGGGAGGGAATGAGCAGTTCTTC.

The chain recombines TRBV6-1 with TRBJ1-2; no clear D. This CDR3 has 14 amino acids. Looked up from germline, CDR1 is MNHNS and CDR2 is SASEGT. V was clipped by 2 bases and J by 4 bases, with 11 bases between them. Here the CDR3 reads CASSERWGGYGYTF. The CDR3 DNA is TGTGCCAGCAGTGAACGATGGGGAGGCTATGGCTACACCTTC.

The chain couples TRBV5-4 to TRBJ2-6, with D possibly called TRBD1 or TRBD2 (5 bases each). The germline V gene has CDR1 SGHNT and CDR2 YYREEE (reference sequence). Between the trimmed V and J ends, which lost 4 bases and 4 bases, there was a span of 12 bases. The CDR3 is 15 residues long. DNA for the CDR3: TGTGCCAGCAGCCCTCGTGAGGGGGGGGCCAACGTCCTGACTTTC. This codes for CASSPREGGANVLTF.

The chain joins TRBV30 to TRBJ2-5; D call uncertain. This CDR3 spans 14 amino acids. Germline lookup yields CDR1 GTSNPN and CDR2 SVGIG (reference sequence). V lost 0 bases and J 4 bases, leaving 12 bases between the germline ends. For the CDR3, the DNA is TGTGCCTGGAGTGTTAAGGGAAAAACAGAGACCCAGTACTTC. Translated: CAWSVKGKTETQYF. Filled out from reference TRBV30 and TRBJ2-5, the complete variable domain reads SQTIHQWPATLVQPVGSPLSLECTVEGTSNPNLYWYRQAAGRGLQLLFYSVGIGQISSEVPQNLSASRPQDRQFILSSKKLLLSDSGFYLCAWSVKGKTETQYFGPGTRLLVL.

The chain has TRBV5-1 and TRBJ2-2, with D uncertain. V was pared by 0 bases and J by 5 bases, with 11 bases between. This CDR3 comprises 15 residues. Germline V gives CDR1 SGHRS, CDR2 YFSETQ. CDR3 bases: TGCGCCAGCAGCTTGGGTTCGCGAGAGACCGGGGAGCTGTTTTTT. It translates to CASSLGSRETGELFF.

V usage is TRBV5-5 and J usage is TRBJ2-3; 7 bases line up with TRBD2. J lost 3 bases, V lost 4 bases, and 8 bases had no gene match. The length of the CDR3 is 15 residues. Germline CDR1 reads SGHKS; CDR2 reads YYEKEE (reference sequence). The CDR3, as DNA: TGTGCCAGCAGCCTTGTAGGACTAGAGACAGATACGCAGTATTTT. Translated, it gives CASSLVGLETDTQYF.

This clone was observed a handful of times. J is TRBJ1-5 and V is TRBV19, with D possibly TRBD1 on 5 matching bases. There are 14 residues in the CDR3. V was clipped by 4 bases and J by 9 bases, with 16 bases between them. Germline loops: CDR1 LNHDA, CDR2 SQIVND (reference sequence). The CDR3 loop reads CASSTTGTAGPQHF. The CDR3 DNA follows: TGTGCCAGTAGTACCACCGGGACCGCAGGGCCCCAGCATTTT.

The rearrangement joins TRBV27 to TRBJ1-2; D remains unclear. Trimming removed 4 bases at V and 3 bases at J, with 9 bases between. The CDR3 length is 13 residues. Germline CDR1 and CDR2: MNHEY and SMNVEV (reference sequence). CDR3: CASSSRGHYGYTF. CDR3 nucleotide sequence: TGTGCCAGCAGTTCTAGAGGACACTATGGCTACACCTTC.

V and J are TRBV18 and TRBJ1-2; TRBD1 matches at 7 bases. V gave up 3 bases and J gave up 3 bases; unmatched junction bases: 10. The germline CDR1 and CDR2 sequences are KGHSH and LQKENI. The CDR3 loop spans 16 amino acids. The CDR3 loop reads CASSPPLPGQHYGYTF. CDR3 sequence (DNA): TGTGCCAGCTCACCGCCCCTACCGGGACAGCACTATGGCTACACCTTC.

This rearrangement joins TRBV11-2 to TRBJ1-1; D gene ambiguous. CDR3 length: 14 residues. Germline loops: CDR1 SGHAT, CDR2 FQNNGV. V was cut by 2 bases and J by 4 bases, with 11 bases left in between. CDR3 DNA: TGTGCCAGCAGCTTACAGGTTTTAGGCACTGAAGCTTTCTTT. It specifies CASSLQVLGTEAFF.

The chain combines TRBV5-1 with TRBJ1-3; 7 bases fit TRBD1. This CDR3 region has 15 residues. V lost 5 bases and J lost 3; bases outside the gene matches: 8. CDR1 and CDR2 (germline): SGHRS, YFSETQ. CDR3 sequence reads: CASSMGGGFGNTIYF. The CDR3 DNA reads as TGCGCCAGCAGTATGGGAGGGGGCTTTGGAAACACCATATATTTT.

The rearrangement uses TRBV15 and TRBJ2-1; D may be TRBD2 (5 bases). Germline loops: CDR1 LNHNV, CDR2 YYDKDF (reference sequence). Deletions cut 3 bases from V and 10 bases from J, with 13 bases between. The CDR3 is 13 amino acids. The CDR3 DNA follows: TGTGCCACCAGCAGCCGGGGAGCGACGGAGCAGTTCTTC. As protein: CATSSRGATEQFF.

The CDR3 here is CASSRDHTDTQYF. For the CDR3, the DNA is TGTGCCAGCAGCCGAGACCACACAGATACGCAGTATTTT. The genes are TRBV5-4 and TRBJ2-3; D ambiguous. The length of the CDR3 is 13 residues. Germline-derived CDR1 and CDR2 are SGHNT and YYREEE (reference sequence). The V end was cut by 4 bases, the J end by 2 bases, with 8 bases between.

In DNA, the CDR3 is TGTGCCAGCTCGACCCCACTAGCGGGATACACAGATACGCAGTATTTT. Its protein product is CASSTPLAGYTDTQYF. V gene TRBV2 combines with J gene TRBJ2-3; TRBD2 matches 10 bases. Germline CDR1 and CDR2: SNHLY and FYNNEI. V was pared by 8 bases and J by 2 bases, with 10 bases of the junction left unmatched. The CDR3 extends over 16 amino acids.

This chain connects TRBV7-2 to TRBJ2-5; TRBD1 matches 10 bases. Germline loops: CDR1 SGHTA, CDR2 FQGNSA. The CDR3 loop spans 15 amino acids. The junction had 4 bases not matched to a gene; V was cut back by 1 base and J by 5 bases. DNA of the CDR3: TGTGCCAGCAGCTTAGGCGGGACAGGGGAGGAGACCCAGTACTTC. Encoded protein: CASSLGGTGEETQYF.

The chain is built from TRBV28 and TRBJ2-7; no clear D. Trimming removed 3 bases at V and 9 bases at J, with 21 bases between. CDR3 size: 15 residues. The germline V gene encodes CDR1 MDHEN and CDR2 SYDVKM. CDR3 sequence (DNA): TGTGCCAGCAGTTTGTTATGGGTACACTCCTCGGTGCAGTACTTC. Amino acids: CASSLLWVHSSVQYF.

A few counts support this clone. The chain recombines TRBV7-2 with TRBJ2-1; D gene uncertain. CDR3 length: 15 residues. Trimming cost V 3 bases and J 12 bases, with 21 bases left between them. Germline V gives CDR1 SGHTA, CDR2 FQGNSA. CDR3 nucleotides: TGTGCCAGCAGCTTGGATCCCTCCCCCCCGAAATTGCAGTTCTTC. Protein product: CASSLDPSPPKLQFF.

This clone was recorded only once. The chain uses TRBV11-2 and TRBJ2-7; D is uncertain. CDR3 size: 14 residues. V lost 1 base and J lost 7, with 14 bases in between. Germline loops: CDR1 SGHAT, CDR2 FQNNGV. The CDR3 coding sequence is TGTGCCAGCAGCTTAGTCGCAGGCCCGATGGAGCAGTACTTC. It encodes CASSLVAGPMEQYF. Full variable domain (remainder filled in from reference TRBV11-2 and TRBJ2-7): EAGVAQSPRYKIIEKRQSVAFWCNPISGHATLYWYQQILGQGPKLLIQFQNNGVVDDSQLPKDRFSAERLKGVDSTLKIQPAKLEDSAVYLCASSLVAGPMEQYFGPGTRLTVT.